Listed here are 16 T cell receptor beta chains from one sample, sequenced in a study of molecular identifiers for immune sequencing clone quantification. One entry per CDR3 protein, called by TCRdb with MiXCR from the PCR reads. The sample contains 250,000 to 400,000 distinct CDR3 sequences, around a fifth of which appear only once. Sequencing was done on a sample of naive CD8+ T cells from blood, with Jurkat cell RNA spiked in. Subset defined: FACS-sorted CD8+CD4-CCR7+CD45RA+ naive T cells. The origin of the receptors is a human donor in good health. Some libraries in this study had Jurkat cell RNA spiked in.

This clonotype was counted a few times. The CDR3 protein is CASSQVGGSLYEQYF. In DNA, the CDR3 is TGTGCCAGCAGCCAAGTCGGGGGGTCTCTCTACGAGCAGTACTTC. The chain uses TRBV14 and TRBJ2-7; 7 bases are a match to TRBD2. The CDR3 sequence is 15 residues long. Trimming cost V 1 base and J 3 bases; bases outside gene matches: 6. The V gene's germline CDR1 is SGHDN and CDR2 FVKESK.

This clonotype was counted many times. This rearrangement joins TRBV20-1 to TRBJ2-5; the match to TRBD2 covers 7 bases. This CDR3 is built from 15 residues. V was pared by 6 bases and J by 0 bases, with 10 bases of the junction left unmatched. Germline V gene sequence: CDR1 DFQATT, CDR2 SNEGSKA (reference sequence). CDR3 residues: CSAVPVAGDQETQYF. In DNA, the CDR3 is TGCAGTGCCGTTCCCGTGGCGGGAGACCAAGAGACCCAGTACTTC.

In this sample, this clonotype turned up a few times. Because the CDR3 is missing its conserved closing phenylalanine or tryptophan, this is likely a read error. The chain has TRBV20-1 and TRBJ2-3; the match to TRBD2 covers 12 bases. Trimming at V came to 5 bases and at J to 0 bases, leaving 9 bases not matched to a gene. The length of the CDR3 is 17 residues. Germline assignment: CDR1 DFQATT and CDR2 SNEGSKA (reference sequence). CDR3 DNA sequence: TGCAGTGCTTGGACTAGCGGGGAAACGGGTAGCACAGATACGCAGTATCTT. Amino acid sequence: CSAWTSGETGSTDTQYL.

In its sample, this clonotype was seen many times. The chain uses TRBV29-1 and TRBJ1-1, with D tentatively TRBD1 (6 bases). The V end was cut by 4 bases, the J end by 0 bases, with 18 bases between. This CDR3 region has 16 residues. Per germline, CDR1 SQVTM and CDR2 ANQGSEA. This CDR3 reads CSVGGTPIDMNTEAFF. CDR3 DNA sequence: TGCAGCGTTGGCGGGACACCAATTGACATGAACACTGAAGCTTTCTTT.

There are a few counts of this clonotype. The CDR3 sequence is CASSSAGGSDTQYF. CDR3 DNA: TGTGCCAGCAGTTCGGCGGGGGGGTCAGATACGCAGTATTTT. The chain is built from TRBV12-3 or TRBV12-4 and TRBJ2-3; 9 bases match TRBD2. After removal of 4 bases from V and 4 bases from J, the junction contained 3 bases not matched to a gene. This CDR3 region has 14 residues.

The chain joins TRBV13 to TRBJ2-2, with D possibly being TRBD1 or TRBD2 (5 bases each). In germline, CDR1 is PRHDT, CDR2 FYEKMQ (reference sequence). V was clipped by 1 base and J by 3 bases, with 9 bases between them. The CDR3 sequence is 15 residues long. The DNA for the CDR3 is TGTGCCAGCAGCTTAGAAGGGACGGACACCGGGGAGCTGTTTTTT. Its translation is CASSLEGTDTGELFF. Filled out from reference TRBV13 and TRBJ2-2, the complete variable domain reads AAGVIQSPRHLIKEKRETATLKCYPIPRHDTVYWYQQGPGQDPQFLISFYEKMQSDKGSIPDRFSAQQFSDYHSELNMSSLELGDSALYFCASSLEGTDTGELFFGEGSRLTVL.

This clonotype was counted many times. The chain has TRBV4-3 and TRBJ1-1, with unresolved D. The V end was cut by 3 bases, the J end by 3 bases, with 11 bases between. The CDR3 contains 14 residues. In germline, CDR1 is LGHNA, CDR2 YSLEER. The CDR3 sequence: CASSQYKADTEAFF. CDR3 bases: TGCGCCAGCAGCCAGTACAAGGCGGACACTGAAGCTTTCTTT.

This clonotype has a count of ten or more. V usage is TRBV25-1 and J usage is TRBJ2-5; D is unclear. The CDR3 sequence is 11 residues long. CDR1 is MGHDK, CDR2 SYGVNS, per germline. Trimming shortened V by 3 bases and J by 3 bases, and 2 bases separated the two germline ends. In DNA, the CDR3 is TGTGCCAGCAGTGACGAAGAGACCCAGTACTTC. Encoded protein: CASSDEETQYF.

The chain links TRBV27 to TRBJ2-7, with 10 bases lining up with TRBD2. V was clipped by 4 bases and J by 4 bases; unmatched bases: 4. Per the germline V gene, CDR1 is MNHEY and CDR2 is SMNVEV (reference sequence). CDR3 length: 14 amino acids. The CDR3 nucleotides are TGTGCCAGCAGTTCCATGACTAGCGGGTACGAGCAGTACTTC. Its translation: CASSSMTSGYEQYF.

This clonotype has ten or more counts. The chain is built from TRBV5-1 and TRBJ2-3; no clear D gene. This CDR3 is 16 amino acids long. V was pared by 1 base and J by 0 bases, with 12 bases between. Per germline, CDR1 SGHRS and CDR2 YFSETQ. The CDR3 region is CASSLTRKSSTDTQYF. CDR3 sequence (DNA): TGCGCCAGCAGCTTGACGAGAAAAAGTAGCACAGATACGCAGTATTTT.

There are many counts of this clonotype. The CDR3 DNA sequence: TGCGCCAGCAGCCAAGATAGGGCAGTGAACACTGAAGCTTTCTTT. Translating gives CASSQDRAVNTEAFF. This chain joins TRBV4-3 and TRBJ1-1; D call uncertain. The germline V gene encodes CDR1 LGHNA and CDR2 YSLEER. The V and J ends lost 0 bases and 0 bases respectively, with 8 bases between them. The CDR3 consists of 15 residues.

This clonotype was counted at least ten times. V gene TRBV11-2 combines with J gene TRBJ1-1; D call uncertain. The CDR3 length is 12 residues. CDR1 and CDR2 from the germline V gene are SGHAT and FQNNGV. The V gene lost 4 bases and the J gene lost 7 bases, with 10 bases spanning the gap. The CDR3 bases are TGTGCCAGCAGCTCTCGGCAGGTTGAAGCTTTCTTT. This translates into CASSSRQVEAFF.

Ten or more counts support this clonotype. V is TRBV5-5 and J is TRBJ1-1; a possible D gene is TRBD1 (6 bases). Germline CDR1 reads SGHKS; CDR2 reads YYEKEE (reference sequence). CDR3 length: 15 residues. The V end was cut by 0 bases, the J end by 7 bases, with 16 bases between. Here the CDR3 DNA reads TGTGCCAGCAGCTTGGCCCTACCACAGGGATATGAAGCTTTCTTT. Translating gives CASSLALPQGYEAFF. Combining the CDR3 with reference TRBV5-5 and TRBJ1-1 gives the whole variable domain DAGVTQSPTHLIKTRGQQVTLRCSPISGHKSVSWYQQVLGQGPQFIFQYYEKEERGRGNFPDRFSARQFPNYSSELNVNALLLGDSALYLCASSLALPQGYEAFFGQGTRLTVV.

This rearrangement joins TRBV7-8 to TRBJ1-1, with D uncertain. This CDR3 is built from 16 residues. Germline V gene sequence: CDR1 SGHVS, CDR2 FQNEAQ. Trimming took 1 base from V and 1 from J, leaving 13 bases between them. CDR3 region: CASSLGAGIGNTEAFF. CDR3 DNA sequence: TGTGCCAGCAGCTTAGGGGCAGGTATAGGGAACACTGAAGCTTTCTTT.

Worth noting for this clonotype: With a much larger clone just one base away, this may be a read error. The CDR3 spells CASGFSTGDNSPLHF. The CDR3 bases are TGCGCCAGCGGCTTTTCGACAGGGGATAATTCACCCCTCCACTTT. V usage is TRBV4-1 and J usage is TRBJ1-6; 8 nucleotides line up with TRBD1. J gave up 5 bases and V 8 bases, and 8 bases lay outside the gene matches. The CDR3 extends over 15 amino acids. Germline values: CDR1 MGHRA, CDR2 YSYEKL.

In the case of this clonotype: A much more abundant neighbour one base away suggests this may be a read error. This chain joins TRBV28 and TRBJ1-1; D is unclear. The CDR3 extends over 13 amino acids. The germline V gene has CDR1 MDHEN and CDR2 SYDVKM. The DNA for the CDR3 is TGTGCCCGCAGTTTTACCCAGAACACTGAAGCTTTCTTT. Translation gives CARSFTQNTEAFF.